The 30 T cell receptor beta chains below were found in one sample sequenced in a study of OX40 agonist ivuxolimab in advanced cancers. Repertoires were generated with immunoSEQ multiplex PCR, while TCRdb's copy carries only in-frame clones and drops some. The sample holds 30,000 to 35,000 clones, roughly 84% seen once. Here the sequenced sample was CD4+ or CD8+ T cells sorted from blood, taken in a trial of the OX40 agonist ivuxolimab. These receptors were obtained from an adult with an advanced solid tumor such as melanoma, head and neck, liver or kidney cancer.

The DNA for the CDR3 is TGTGCCAGCAGCGTAGCGGGAGGGAGGACAGATACGCAGTATTTT. Amino acids: CASSVAGGRTDTQYF. V usage is TRBV9 and J usage is TRBJ2-3, with 8 positions matching TRBD2. CDR1 and CDR2 (germline): SGDLS, YYNGEE. Trimming removed 0 bases from V and 3 bases from J; junction bases left unmatched: 3. The CDR3 covers 15 residues.

The chain couples TRBV9 to TRBJ1-1; maybe TRBD1 (5 bases). The CDR3 consists of 14 residues. Trimming pared 0 bases from V and 5 bases from J, leaving 11 bases between. Germline loops: CDR1 SGDLS, CDR2 YYNGEE. The CDR3 sequence: CASSVGREATEAFF. In DNA form, the CDR3 reads TGTGCCAGCAGCGTAGGCAGGGAGGCGACTGAAGCTTTCTTT.

The genes are TRBV18 and TRBJ1-1, with TRBD1 matching 11 bases. Germline CDR1 KGHSH, CDR2 LQKENI. V dropped 8 bases and J dropped 5; count of bases not matched to a gene: 13. This CDR3 has 16 residues. The CDR3 nucleotides are TGTGCCAGCCAAATCGGACAGGGGGCGCAGGGGACTGAAGCTTTCTTT. This sequence encodes CASQIGQGAQGTEAFF.

This chain links TRBV5-1 with TRBJ2-3, with TRBD2 matching over 14 bases. CDR1 and CDR2 (germline): SGHRS, YFSETQ. The V gene end was trimmed by 0 bases and the J gene end by 6 bases; junction bases not matched to a gene: 3. The CDR3 has 16 residues. CDR3 bases: TGCGCCAGCAGCTTGGAGGGACTAGCGGGAGTCGATACGCAGTATTTT. Translation: CASSLEGLAGVDTQYF.

This chain connects TRBV4-2 to TRBJ1-1; D ambiguous. From germline, CDR1 is LGHNA and CDR2 YNFKEQ. Trimming pared 1 base from V and 0 bases from J, leaving 3 bases between. This CDR3 has 13 residues. CDR3 DNA sequence: TGTGCCAGCAGCCAAGGGGTGAACACTGAAGCTTTCTTT. Its protein product is CASSQGVNTEAFF.

A few counts support this clone. This chain connects TRBV28 to TRBJ2-3; D unresolved. Germline CDR1 is MDHEN and CDR2 is SYDVKM. V gave up 5 bases and J gave up 4 bases, with 7 bases separating them. The CDR3 loop spans 12 amino acids. CDR3 DNA sequence: TGTGCCAGCAGTACCAATGCAGATACGCAGTATTTT. This gives the protein CASSTNADTQYF.

Worth noting for this clone: Other DNA sequences in this specimen translate into the identical CDR3. The gene calls are TRBV7-2 and TRBJ1-4, with TRBD1 identical over 8 bases. The V gene end was trimmed by 5 bases and the J gene end by 3 bases; junction bases not matched to a gene: 2. CDR3 length: 14 residues. Germline lookup yields CDR1 SGHTA and CDR2 FQGNSA. The CDR3 protein is CASSPDRANEKLFF. CDR3 DNA: TGTGCCAGCAGCCCGGACAGGGCTAATGAAAAACTGTTTTTT.

V and J are TRBV7-9 and TRBJ2-5, with 14 bases lining up with TRBD2. CDR1 and CDR2 (germline): SEHNR, FQNEAQ (reference sequence). Trimming cost V 5 bases and J 3 bases; bases outside gene matches: 5. The CDR3 spans 16 residues. The CDR3 DNA reads as TGTGCCAGCAGCACATGGACTAGCGGGGGGAAAGAGACCCAGTACTTC. Its translation: CASSTWTSGGKETQYF.

The J gene is TRBJ1-4, the V gene TRBV5-1; D gene unclear. The CDR3 contains 15 residues. Trimming cost V 3 bases and J 0 bases, with 9 bases left between them. Germline loops: CDR1 SGHRS, CDR2 YFSETQ. The CDR3 loop reads CASSSGSATNEKLFF. For the CDR3, the DNA is TGCGCCAGCAGCTCGGGGTCCGCAACTAATGAAAAACTGTTTTTT.

This rearrangement joins TRBV18 to TRBJ2-7; D tentatively reads TRBD1 or TRBD2 (5 bases each). The CDR3 is made up of 14 amino acids. Germline V gene lookup returns CDR1 KGHSH and CDR2 LQKENI. Deletions cut 3 bases from V and 7 bases from J, with 16 bases between. The CDR3, as DNA: TGTGCCAGCTCACCCCGGGGACGCTCGGGGGAGCAGTACTTC. The encoded protein is CASSPRGRSGEQYF.

This chain uses TRBV5-6 with TRBJ2-3; D is uncertain. The CDR3 is 17 amino acids. V lost 1 base and J lost 3, with 18 bases in between. Germline assignment: CDR1 SGHDT and CDR2 YYEEEE. The CDR3 here is CASSLFFGGPSTDTQYF. As DNA, the CDR3 is TGTGCCAGCAGCTTGTTTTTTGGCGGACCGAGTACAGATACGCAGTATTTT.

The V gene is TRBV30, the J gene TRBJ1-1; 10 bases are shared with TRBD1. The V gene end was trimmed by 4 bases and the J gene end by 4 bases; junction bases not matched to a gene: 9. The CDR3 extends over 15 amino acids. Germline-derived CDR1 and CDR2 are GTSNPN and SVGIG (reference sequence). CDR3 sequence reads: CAWNKPGQGPTEAFF. The CDR3 region has the DNA TGTGCCTGGAACAAGCCGGGACAGGGGCCCACTGAAGCTTTCTTT.

The rearrangement links TRBV2 to TRBJ1-1; D call uncertain. This CDR3 region has 14 residues. V shed 1 base and J shed 8 bases, with 14 bases lying between them. The germline CDR1 and CDR2 sequences are SNHLY and FYNNEI. CDR3 nucleotides: TGTGCCAGCAGTGAAGACGCCTCACACCGCGAAGCTTTCTTT. Encoded protein: CASSEDASHREAFF.

This chain uses TRBV7-2 with TRBJ1-6; D is possibly TRBD1 (5 bases). CDR1 is SGHTA and CDR2 is FQGNSA in the germline V gene. The CDR3 is 15 amino acids. The V end was cut by 1 base, the J end by 6 bases, with 10 bases between. The CDR3 bases are TGTGCCAGCAGCTTAGATAGGGGCGGTAATTCACCCCTCCACTTT. Translating it yields CASSLDRGGNSPLHF.

The chain has TRBV27 and TRBJ1-2, with 8 bases that match TRBD1. This CDR3 is built from 14 residues. Germline-derived CDR1 and CDR2 are MNHEY and SMNVEV (reference sequence). V lost 5 bases, J lost 8 bases, and 10 bases stayed unmatched. Here the CDR3 reads CASSANTGGRGYTF. The CDR3 nucleotides are TGTGCCAGCAGTGCCAATACAGGGGGTCGGGGCTACACCTTC.

The gene calls are TRBV6-5 and TRBJ1-1; unclear D gene. CDR1 and CDR2 from the germline V gene are MNHEY and SVGAGI. Trimming left V 6 bases short and J 2 bases short, with 13 bases between. This CDR3 is 14 amino acids long. The CDR3 DNA follows: TGTGCCAGCAGCCCCGTGTGGGGTAACACTGAAGCTTTCTTT. Encoded protein: CASSPVWGNTEAFF.

This clone was recorded a few times. This chain joins TRBV5-1 and TRBJ2-3; D remains ambiguous. V was cut by 0 bases and J by 0 bases, with 11 bases left in between. The CDR3 loop spans 16 amino acids. Per germline, CDR1 SGHRS and CDR2 YFSETQ. Written as DNA, the CDR3 is TGCGCCAGCAGCTTGGAGTTAGTTCCGAGCACAGATACGCAGTATTTT. Protein product: CASSLELVPSTDTQYF.

The gene calls are TRBV7-9 and TRBJ2-1; D is uncertain. The CDR3 runs to 16 residues. Germline CDR1 is SEHNR and CDR2 is FQNEAQ (reference sequence). With 4 bases removed from V and 8 bases from J, the gap between germline ends came to 21 bases. In DNA form, the CDR3 reads TGTGCCAGCAGCTCAGCCACTAAGGGTTTTATTGATGAGCAGTTCTTC. This sequence encodes CASSSATKGFIDEQFF.

V gene TRBV18 combines with J gene TRBJ1-5, with TRBD1 as a possible D gene (6 bases). V lost 1 base and J lost 3, with 10 bases in between. CDR1 KGHSH and CDR2 LQKENI come from the germline V gene. The CDR3 consists of 15 residues. The CDR3 is CASSPQGGYNQPQHF. The CDR3 bases are TGTGCCAGCTCACCACAGGGGGGATACAATCAGCCCCAGCATTTT. Variable domain in full (rest from reference TRBV18 and TRBJ1-5): NAGVMQNPRHLVRRRGQEARLRCSPMKGHSHVYWYRQLPEEGLKFMVYLQKENIIDESGMPKERFSAEFPKEGPSILRIQQVVRGDSAAYFCASSPQGGYNQPQHFGDGTRLSIL.

The J gene is TRBJ2-1, the V gene TRBV7-6, with TRBD2 identical over 7 bases. V trimming: 1 base; J trimming: 9 bases; junction bases outside the gene matches: 3. The CDR3 covers 13 residues. Germline CDR1 is SGHVS and CDR2 is FNYEAQ. Here the CDR3 reads CASSLEREGEQFF. In DNA, the CDR3 is TGTGCCAGCAGCTTAGAGCGGGAAGGTGAGCAGTTCTTC.

The chain uses TRBV5-1 and TRBJ2-7; TRBD2 agrees at 9 bases. Looked up from germline, CDR1 is SGHRS and CDR2 is YFSETQ. Germline trimming cut 0 bases from V and 2 bases from J; bases unmatched to any gene: 3. CDR3 length equals 15 residues. The DNA of the CDR3 is TGCGCCAGCAGCTTGGGCGGGGGGGACACCTACGAGCAGTACTTC. Encoded protein: CASSLGGGDTYEQYF.

The V call is TRBV7-9, the J call TRBJ2-2; the D is unclear. The length of the CDR3 is 13 residues. V was cut by 5 bases and J by 5 bases, with 9 bases left in between. Germline CDR1 is SEHNR and CDR2 is FQNEAQ (reference sequence). The DNA for the CDR3 is TGTGCCAGCAGCCAATTCGAAACCGGGGAGCTGTTTTTT. Protein sequence: CASSQFETGELFF.

The rearrangement links TRBV28 to TRBJ2-7; TRBD2 matches 8 bases. This CDR3 is built from 15 residues. V gave up 5 bases and J gave up 2 bases; unmatched junction bases: 8. Germline V gives CDR1 MDHEN, CDR2 SYDVKM. CDR3 in amino acids: CASSPRGRPPYEQYF. The CDR3 DNA reads TGTGCCAGCAGTCCGCGCGGGAGGCCGCCCTACGAGCAGTACTTC.

The genes are TRBV7-2 and TRBJ1-6, with 11 bases fitting TRBD1. Germline V gene sequence: CDR1 SGHTA, CDR2 FQGNSA. V gave up 3 bases and J gave up 7 bases; unmatched junction bases: 5. CDR3 length: 16 residues. The CDR3 loop reads CASSFRGTGGNSPLHF. The CDR3 nucleotides are TGTGCCAGCAGCTTTCGGGGGACAGGGGGGAATTCACCCCTCCACTTT.

This clone was counted only a few times. J is TRBJ2-1 and V is TRBV5-1, with 10 bases that match TRBD1. The CDR3 consists of 15 residues. V dropped 4 bases and J dropped 5; count of bases not matched to a gene: 6. Germline V gene sequence: CDR1 SGHRS, CDR2 YFSETQ. The CDR3 reads CASSPGTGANNEQFF. The CDR3 nucleotides are TGCGCCAGCAGCCCAGGGACAGGGGCGAACAATGAGCAGTTCTTC.

The rearrangement uses TRBV27 and TRBJ1-6; 12 bases align to TRBD1. CDR3 size: 15 residues. The V gene end was trimmed by 5 bases and the J gene end by 14 bases; junction bases not matched to a gene: 10. Germline values: CDR1 MNHEY, CDR2 SMNVEV (reference sequence). The DNA of the CDR3 is TGTGCCAGCAGTCCGCCGGGGACAGGGGGCAGGTCCCTCCACTTT. It yields the protein CASSPPGTGGRSLHF.

This sequence joins TRBV18 and TRBJ1-4; the D gene is possibly TRBD1 (6 bases). The CDR3 is 14 amino acids. Germline-derived CDR1 and CDR2 are KGHSH and LQKENI. The V gene lost 2 bases and the J gene lost 10 bases, with 14 bases spanning the gap. The CDR3 spells CASSPNRDGVKLFF. In DNA, the CDR3 is TGTGCCAGCTCACCAAACAGGGACGGAGTAAAACTGTTTTTT.

This clone appeared a single time. The chain is built from TRBV7-6 and TRBJ1-2, with a weak D call TRBD1 (5 bases). Trimming cost V 1 base and J 6 bases, with 9 bases left between them. CDR1 and CDR2 (germline): SGHVS, FNYEAQ. The length of the CDR3 is 13 residues. The CDR3 loop reads CASSLGGEDGYTF. In DNA, the CDR3 is TGTGCCAGCAGCTTAGGAGGGGAGGATGGCTACACCTTC.

This clone was observed a handful of times. This rearrangement joins TRBV7-2 to TRBJ1-1, with D perhaps matching TRBD1 (6 bases). Deletions cut 5 bases from V and 5 bases from J, with 12 bases between. CDR1 SGHTA and CDR2 FQGNSA come from the germline V gene. This CDR3 is built from 13 residues. The CDR3 here is CASSLRGKTEAFF. The CDR3 DNA reads as TGTGCCAGCAGCCTCAGGGGAAAGACTGAAGCTTTCTTT.

This chain uses TRBV5-6 with TRBJ2-1; TRBD1 matches 9 bases. Germline CDR1 is SGHDT and CDR2 is YYEEEE. The length of the CDR3 is 16 residues. The V gene end was trimmed by 4 bases and the J gene end by 3 bases; junction bases not matched to a gene: 8. CDR3 nucleotide sequence: TGTGCCAGCAGCATACCGGGACAGGGTCTCTACAATGAGCAGTTCTTC. This translates into CASSIPGQGLYNEQFF.